The 4 T cell receptor beta chains below were found in one sample sequenced in a study of T cell repertoires in cytomegalovirus infection. The antigens these receptors bind are not known. TCRdb ran MiXCR on the reads and lists one entry per CDR3 protein. The sample has approximately 110,000 distinct CDR3 sequences; around 29% are singletons. Source: CD8+ T cells from cultured PBMCs, taken from culture after CMV antigen stimulation. The receptor set was obtained from a human donor in good health (CMV status not recorded). Some clones in this sample may be carry-over from other donors' samples.

This chain joins TRBV6-8 and TRBJ2-2, with D perhaps being TRBD1 or TRBD2 (6 bases each). The CDR3 runs to 17 residues. Trimming cost V 10 bases and J 2 bases, with 23 bases left between them. Germline V gene lookup returns CDR1 MNHGY and CDR2 SAAAGT. CDR3 sequence (DNA): TGTGCCACTAAGCTGGGGCGGGACACGACTAACACCGGGGAGCTGTTTTTT. The encoded protein is CATKLGRDTTNTGELFF.

CDR3 bases: TGCGCCAGCAGCCAGGGCTCCGGGGAGCTGTTTTTT. This encodes CASSQGSGELFF. The chain is built from TRBV4-1 and TRBJ2-2; D unresolved. The CDR3 is 12 amino acids. Trimming took off 3 bases at V and 6 bases at J, with 5 bases between the two ends. The V gene's germline CDR1 is MGHRA and CDR2 YSYEKL.

The CDR3 region has the DNA TGCGCCAGCAGCCAAGCTATCAGCTCCTACGAGCAGTACTTC. This codes for CASSQAISSYEQYF. The chain couples TRBV4-1 to TRBJ2-7; D is uncertain. This CDR3 spans 14 amino acids. Per the germline V gene, CDR1 is MGHRA and CDR2 is YSYEKL. The ends were cut back, 1 base at V and 0 bases at J, with 7 bases in the middle.

V gene TRBV12-3 or TRBV12-4 combines with J gene TRBJ2-1; TRBD2 aligns across 11 bases. The CDR3 has 15 amino acids. V lost 4 bases and J lost 8; bases outside the gene matches: 7. The CDR3 loop reads CASSSTSGGRDEQFF. For the CDR3, the DNA is TGTGCCAGCAGTTCAACTAGCGGGGGTCGGGATGAGCAGTTCTTC.